This TCR beta chain was found in a study of T cell repertoires in cytomegalovirus infection. Whole-study findings and limits: Across the ex vivo response, the dominant clonotypes were HLA-C-restricted CMV-specific TCR beta clonotypes.

TCRdb itself ran the reads through MiXCR, one entry per CDR3 protein. This sample has about 890,000 distinct CDR3 sequences, with approximately 33% found just once. The CDR3 runs 11 residues. Deletions cut 5 bases from V and 6 bases from J, with 8 bases between. CDR1 and CDR2 (germline): SGHTA, FQGNSA. This clonotype was counted between two and nine times. No antigen is known for it. The source material was cultured CD8+ T cells from PBMCs, sampled from culture after CMV antigen stimulation. The TCR was taken from a human donor in good health (CMV status not recorded). Some clones in this sample may be carry-over from other donors' samples. This sequence joins TRBV7-2 and TRBJ2-7, with a weak D call TRBD2 (5 bases). The CDR3: CASSLTTEQYF. The DNA for the CDR3 is TGTGCCAGCAGCCTGACTACCGAGCAGTACTTC.